The 20 T cell receptor beta chains below were found in one sample sequenced in a study of blood T cells in healthy people across ages. The use of a sample-barcoded 5' primer and a J-beta primer mix characterized a second PCR of roughly 6 to 11 cycles. MiXCR was run by TCRdb on the 5' RACE reads, yielding one entry per CDR3 protein. The table has some 780,000 distinct CDR3 sequences, approximately 53% seen once. Sample: blood. The receptors shown here come from a man aged 35-49 years in good health.

This chain uses TRBV11-1 with TRBJ2-5, with no clear D. This CDR3 has 13 residues. Per germline, CDR1 SGHAT and CDR2 FQDESV (reference sequence). The V end was cut by 3 bases, the J end by 1 base, with 6 bases between. This chain's CDR3 is CASSFRFQETQYF. The CDR3 DNA is TGTGCCAGCAGCTTTCGATTCCAAGAGACCCAGTACTTC.

Regarding this clonotype: With a much larger clone just one base away, this may be a read error. V gene TRBV25-1 combines with J gene TRBJ1-2; weak D call: TRBD1 (6 bases). The length of the CDR3 is 15 residues. The V and J ends lost 2 bases and 1 base respectively, with 11 bases between them. The V gene's germline CDR1 is MGHDK and CDR2 SYGVNS. The CDR3 sequence is CASSEVGRGNYGYTF. The CDR3 nucleotides read TGTGCCAGCAGTGAAGTGGGCAGGGGTAACTATGGCTACACCTTC.

The chain couples TRBV4-1 to TRBJ1-4; perhaps TRBD1 as D (5 bases). The CDR3 covers 15 residues. Trimming shortened V by 0 bases and J by 5 bases, and 10 bases separated the two germline ends. CDR1 MGHRA and CDR2 YSYEKL come from the germline V gene. The CDR3 spells CASSQDNRRNEKLFF. CDR3 coding DNA: TGCGCCAGCAGCCAAGATAACAGGAGAAATGAAAAACTGTTTTTT.

V gene TRBV7-3 combines with J gene TRBJ2-1; D ambiguous. Germline V gene sequence: CDR1 SGHTA, CDR2 FQGTGA. V lost 5 bases, J lost 9 bases, and 11 bases lay in between. The CDR3 loop spans 12 amino acids. CDR3 sequence reads: CASSRGNSEQFF. As DNA, the CDR3 is TGTGCCAGCAGCCGCGGTAATAGTGAGCAGTTCTTC.

This clonotype was counted a few times. The chain combines TRBV10-3 with TRBJ2-7; D is unresolved. The germline V gene encodes CDR1 ENHRY and CDR2 SYGVKD. This CDR3 region has 14 residues. V shed 2 bases and J shed 5 bases, with 13 bases lying between them. CDR3 bases: TGTGCCATCAGTGAGGCGTCAGTTTGGGACGAGCAGTACTTC. It specifies CAISEASVWDEQYF.

The V call is TRBV7-2, the J call TRBJ1-2, with no clear D. V dropped 3 bases and J dropped 5 bases, with 10 bases sitting between them. CDR3 length: 13 amino acids. The germline V gene encodes CDR1 SGHTA and CDR2 FQGNSA. CDR3 residues: CASSLSPYYGYTF. In DNA, the CDR3 is TGTGCCAGCAGCTTGAGCCCCTATTATGGCTACACCTTC.

For the CDR3, the DNA is TGTGCCAGCACCCCAGGTCTGGCAGATACGCAGTATTTT. Its protein is CASTPGLADTQYF. V is TRBV7-2 and J is TRBJ2-3; D is unclear. CDR3 length equals 13 residues. Germline CDR1 reads SGHTA; CDR2 reads FQGNSA. V lost 7 bases to trimming and J lost 4 bases, with 12 bases between them.

This clonotype was observed a few times. The rearrangement links TRBV29-1 to TRBJ2-5; D is ambiguous. CDR3 length equals 10 residues. Germline lookup yields CDR1 SQVTM and CDR2 ANQGSEA. Trimming took 3 bases from V and 11 from J, leaving 10 bases between them. This chain's CDR3 is CSVDGNEQYF. CDR3 nucleotide sequence: TGCAGCGTTGATGGGAATGAGCAGTACTTC.

This chain joins TRBV7-2 and TRBJ2-7; 9 positions match TRBD2. Germline CDR1 and CDR2: SGHTA and FQGNSA. V lost 6 bases and J lost 6; bases outside the gene matches: 12. The CDR3 has 15 amino acids. CDR3 loop: CASRAWAGGKGEQYF. The CDR3 DNA is TGTGCCAGCAGGGCATGGGCGGGAGGGAAAGGCGAGCAGTACTTC.

The sample holds a few counts of this clonotype. V is TRBV29-1 and J is TRBJ1-2; 9 nucleotides agree with TRBD1. V dropped 6 bases and J dropped 6; count of bases not matched to a gene: 2. There are 11 residues in the CDR3. The germline CDR1 and CDR2 sequences are SQVTM and ANQGSEA. CDR3 in amino acids: CSVRTGDGYTF. The CDR3 nucleotides are TGCAGCGTACGGACAGGGGATGGCTACACCTTC. Using reference TRBV29-1 and TRBJ1-2 for the parts outside the CDR3, the full variable domain is SAVISQKPSRDICQRGTSLTIQCQVDSQVTMMFWYRQQPGQSLTLIATANQGSEATYESGFVIDKFPISRPNLTFSTLTVSNMSPEDSSIYLCSVRTGDGYTFGSGTRLTVV.

This sequence joins TRBV20-1 and TRBJ1-1, with a tentative D call TRBD1 (6 bases). The CDR3 is 17 amino acids. Per germline, CDR1 DFQATT and CDR2 SNEGSKA (reference sequence). V gave up 3 bases and J gave up 4 bases, with 24 bases separating them. The CDR3 protein is CSASVPFGGLLSTEAFF. The CDR3 region has the DNA TGCAGTGCTAGCGTCCCTTTTGGGGGCCTACTGAGCACTGAAGCTTTCTTT.

V gene TRBV28 combines with J gene TRBJ2-5; 8 bases agree with TRBD2. The CDR3 is 16 residues long. Germline V gene data show CDR1 as MDHEN and CDR2 as SYDVKM. V shed 6 bases, J shed 5 bases, and the junction held 14 bases outside the gene matches. This chain's CDR3 is CASSPPTSGPLETQYF. The DNA of the CDR3 is TGTGCCAGCAGCCCCCCCACTAGCGGTCCCTTGGAGACCCAGTACTTC.

This clonotype was seen more than once but under ten times. The V call is TRBV7-2, the J call TRBJ1-1; no definite D call. CDR3 size: 13 residues. Germline loops: CDR1 SGHTA, CDR2 FQGNSA. The V gene lost 0 bases and the J gene lost 0 bases, with 2 bases spanning the gap. This CDR3 reads CASSLALNTEAFF. The CDR3 DNA sequence: TGTGCCAGCAGCTTAGCACTGAACACTGAAGCTTTCTTT.

The chain is built from TRBV12-3 or TRBV12-4 and TRBJ2-5, with D perhaps TRBD1 (6 bases). V shed 3 bases and J shed 11 bases, with 19 bases lying between them. The CDR3 loop spans 14 amino acids. The CDR3 region has the DNA TGTGCCAGCAGTTTTAGGAGACAGGAGGATGAGCAGTACTTC. Its protein is CASSFRRQEDEQYF.

The chain employs TRBV4-3 and TRBJ2-5; TRBD2 matches at 15 bases. The CDR3 has 17 amino acids. With 3 bases clipped from V and 5 bases from J, the junction kept 7 bases outside the gene matches. In germline, CDR1 is LGHNA, CDR2 YSLEER. Written as DNA, the CDR3 is TGCGCCAGCAGCCAGGAAGGACTAGCGGGAGGGGAGGAGACCCAGTACTTC. This codes for CASSQEGLAGGEETQYF.

This chain uses TRBV9 with TRBJ1-1; 7 nucleotides agree with TRBD1. The CDR3 spans 15 residues. Germline CDR1 is SGDLS and CDR2 is YYNGEE. The trim removed 1 base at V and 1 base at J, leaving 4 bases unmatched. CDR3 DNA: TGTGCCAGCAGCGTAAAAGGACAGGCGAACACTGAAGCTTTCTTT. Translation: CASSVKGQANTEAFF.

A remark on this clonotype: A much larger clonotype is one base distant, so this may be a read error. The chain joins TRBV4-1 to TRBJ2-1; maybe TRBD1 (6 bases). Germline V gene lookup returns CDR1 MGHRA and CDR2 YSYEKL. The CDR3 runs to 14 residues. In nucleotides, the CDR3 is TGCACCAGCAGCCAGGGGTTCGGGAACAATGAGCAGTTCTTC. It translates to CTSSQGFGNNEQFF.

The chain has TRBV9 and TRBJ1-4, with 9 bases lining up with TRBD1. Germline lookup yields CDR1 SGDLS and CDR2 YYNGEE. V shed 3 bases, J shed 10 bases, and the junction held 7 bases outside the gene matches. This CDR3 has 14 amino acids. The CDR3 DNA reads TGTGCCAGCAGCGCTGAACAGGGGGCGAGAAAACTGTTTTTT. It specifies CASSAEQGARKLFF.

This clonotype was seen a few times. The chain has TRBV20-1 and TRBJ2-5; D unresolved. V lost 1 base, J lost 0 bases, and 9 bases lay in between. The length of the CDR3 is 14 residues. CDR1 DFQATT and CDR2 SNEGSKA come from the germline V gene (reference sequence). The CDR3 region has the DNA TGCAGTGCTAGAGCTCTGGGGTACCAAGAGACCCAGTACTTC. Its protein product is CSARALGYQETQYF.

The chain employs TRBV7-9 and TRBJ2-3, with 9 bases fitting TRBD1. The CDR3 contains 15 residues. J was trimmed by 5 bases and V by 1 base; bases with no gene match: 4. Germline V gene sequence: CDR1 SEHNR, CDR2 FQNEAQ (reference sequence). The CDR3 DNA is TGTGCCAGCAGCTTAGGACAGGGGGAAGGAGATACGCAGTATTTT. Residues: CASSLGQGEGDTQYF.